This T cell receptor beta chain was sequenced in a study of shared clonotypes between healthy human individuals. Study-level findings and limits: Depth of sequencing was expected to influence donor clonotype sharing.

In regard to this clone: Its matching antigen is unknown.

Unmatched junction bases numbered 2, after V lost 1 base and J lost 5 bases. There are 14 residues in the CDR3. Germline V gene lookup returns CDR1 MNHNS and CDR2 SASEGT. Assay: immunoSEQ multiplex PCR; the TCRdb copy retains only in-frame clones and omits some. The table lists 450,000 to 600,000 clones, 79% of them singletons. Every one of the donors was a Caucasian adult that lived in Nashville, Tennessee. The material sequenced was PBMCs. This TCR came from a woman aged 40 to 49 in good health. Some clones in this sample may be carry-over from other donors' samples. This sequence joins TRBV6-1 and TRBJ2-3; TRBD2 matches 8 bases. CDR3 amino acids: CASSEVLAGDTQYF. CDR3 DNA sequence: TGTGCCAGCAGTGAAGTCCTAGCGGGAGATACGCAGTATTTT.